The 11 T cell receptor beta chains listed next were all sequenced from one sample in a study of CD8+ T cells in alopecia areata. Treatment described: oral pan-JAK inhibitor, 5-10 mg twice daily. The sequencing template was cDNA reverse transcribed from extracted RNA. The repertoire was sequenced with immunoSEQ multiplex PCR; TCRdb's copy has only in-frame clones and lacks some. This table has more than 100,000 clones, approximately 53% appearing once. The sample was CD4+ T cells sorted from blood, taken at week 4, from a patient treated with tofacitinib. The origin of the receptors is a human donor with alopecia areata.

This clone was found a few times. V usage is TRBV30 and J usage is TRBJ2-7; D is unresolved. Trimming removed 0 bases from V and 2 bases from J, with 11 bases in between. CDR3 length: 14 amino acids. CDR1 and CDR2 from the germline V gene are GTSNPN and SVGIG (reference sequence). Written as DNA, the CDR3 is TGTGCCTGGAGTGTAGGTGGGGTAACCTACGAGCAGTACTTC. Residues: CAWSVGGVTYEQYF.

This sequence joins TRBV12-5 and TRBJ2-7, with D maybe TRBD1 (6 bases). Trimming removed 1 base from V and 4 bases from J, with 17 bases in between. CDR3 length: 16 amino acids. The germline V gene encodes CDR1 LGHNT and CDR2 FRNRAP. The CDR3 sequence is CASGLGTVQGFYEQYF. The CDR3 region has the DNA TGTGCTAGTGGTTTGGGGACTGTACAGGGCTTTTACGAGCAGTACTTC.

The gene calls are TRBV23-1 and TRBJ2-7; 9 bases map to TRBD1. TRBV23-1 is sorted into the ORF group, with uncertain function. The CDR3 covers 16 residues. With 8 bases clipped from V and 2 bases from J, the junction kept 13 bases outside the gene matches. CDR3 nucleotide sequence: TGCGCCAGCCCTAGTCGTGGAGGGACAGGGCCCTACGAGCAGTACTTC. Protein product: CASPSRGGTGPYEQYF.

The genes are TRBV11-2 and TRBJ2-7; TRBD1 matches at 8 bases. The CDR3 runs 13 residues. The trim removed 7 bases at V and 6 bases at J, leaving 8 bases unmatched. CDR1 and CDR2 (germline): SGHAT, FQNNGV. The CDR3 DNA is TGTGCCAGCACCTATGGACAGGGCCGCGAGCAGTACTTC. This translates into CASTYGQGREQYF.

This clone came up a few times. The chain is built from TRBV25-1 and TRBJ2-7; TRBD2 agrees at 12 bases. The trim removed 3 bases at V and 5 bases at J, leaving 2 bases unmatched. Germline values: CDR1 MGHDK, CDR2 SYGVNS. CDR3 length: 14 amino acids. CDR3 loop: CASSEGLAGHEQYF. CDR3 DNA: TGTGCCAGCAGTGAGGGACTAGCGGGCCACGAGCAGTACTTC.

The table lists this clone with a few counts. This chain joins TRBV20-1 and TRBJ2-3; TRBD2 agrees at 7 bases. CDR1 is DFQATT and CDR2 is SNEGSKA in the germline V gene (reference sequence). This CDR3 has 11 amino acids. The ends lost 4 bases at V and 9 bases at J; junction bases unmatched: 4. The CDR3 region has the DNA TGCAGTGCTATCGGGGGGATAACGCAGTATTTT. Protein: CSAIGGITQYF.

This clone has ten or more counts. The sample holds other DNA sequences that translate to the same CDR3. The chain combines TRBV18 with TRBJ2-7, with unresolved D. The CDR3 length is 14 residues. CDR1 is KGHSH and CDR2 is LQKENI in the germline V gene. Trimming left V 3 bases short and J 0 bases short, with 9 bases between. In DNA form, the CDR3 reads TGTGCCAGCTCACCGATTGACAACTCCTACGAGCAGTACTTC. Translating it yields CASSPIDNSYEQYF.

This chain joins TRBV18 and TRBJ2-5; D might be TRBD1 (6 bases). The CDR3 is 14 residues long. The V gene's germline CDR1 is KGHSH and CDR2 LQKENI. V lost 2 bases and J lost 3, with 10 bases in between. DNA of the CDR3: TGTGCCAGCTCACCAGACAGGTCCAAAGAGACCCAGTACTTC. Protein: CASSPDRSKETQYF.

The chain employs TRBV5-1 and TRBJ2-1, with 9 bases fitting TRBD2. The length of the CDR3 is 14 residues. Trimming removed 2 bases from V and 7 bases from J; junction bases left unmatched: 4. CDR1 is SGHRS, CDR2 YFSETQ, per germline. CDR3: CASSLGLAHNEQFF. CDR3 sequence (DNA): TGCGCCAGCAGCTTAGGACTAGCGCATAATGAGCAGTTCTTC.

A few counts support this clone. The gene calls are TRBV29-1 and TRBJ1-5; maybe TRBD1 (6 bases). Germline lookup yields CDR1 SQVTM and CDR2 ANQGSEA. V was cut by 4 bases and J by 6 bases, with 13 bases left in between. This CDR3 region has 13 residues. CDR3 loop: CSVATGQSQPQHF. The CDR3 DNA sequence: TGCAGCGTTGCTACAGGGCAGAGTCAGCCCCAGCATTTT. Full variable domain (outside the CDR3, taken from reference TRBV29-1 and TRBJ1-5): SAVISQKPSRDICQRGTSLTIQCQVDSQVTMMFWYRQQPGQSLTLIATANQGSEATYESGFVIDKFPISRPNLTFSTLTVSNMSPEDSSIYLCSVATGQSQPQHFGDGTRLSIL.

This sequence joins TRBV7-2 and TRBJ2-7; 8 bases are a match to TRBD2. Germline assignment: CDR1 SGHTA and CDR2 FQGNSA. The CDR3 is 13 amino acids. J was trimmed by 3 bases and V by 4 bases; bases with no gene match: 2. CDR3 nucleotides: TGTGCCAGCAGCTACACTAGCGGCTACGAGCAGTACTTC. Translation gives CASSYTSGYEQYF.